Below are 6 T cell receptor beta chains sequenced from a single sample in a study of CD8 T cells in ankylosing spondylitis. From the 5' RACE reads, TCRdb called clonotypes with MiXCR, one entry per CDR3 protein. In the table there are 300,000 to 350,000 distinct CDR3 sequences, approximately 15% of which are singletons. Sample: blood, either unsorted or a sorted T cell fraction (not recorded which). The receptors come from a male donor with ankylosing spondylitis or in good health (not recorded which).

This clonotype was observed a handful of times. This chain joins TRBV3-1 and TRBJ2-7, with D perhaps given as TRBD1 or TRBD2 (7 bases each). The ends were cut back, 5 bases at V and 1 base at J, with 15 bases in the middle. From germline, CDR1 is LGHDT and CDR2 YNNKEL (reference sequence). CDR3 size: 15 residues. CDR3 sequence reads: CASSNRQGLSYEQYF. CDR3 DNA: TGTGCCAGCAGCAATCGACAGGGACTATCCTACGAGCAGTACTTC.

The rearrangement uses TRBV2 and TRBJ2-7, with 8 bases aligning to TRBD1. V shed 6 bases and J 2 bases; nucleotides not matched to a gene: 9. The CDR3 length is 15 residues. Germline V gene lookup returns CDR1 SNHLY and CDR2 FYNNEI. The CDR3 DNA reads TGTGCCAGCAGCGCCCGGACAGGGATCACCTACGAGCAGTACTTC. It yields the protein CASSARTGITYEQYF.

The chain combines TRBV30 with TRBJ2-3, with D possibly matching TRBD2 (5 bases). Per the germline V gene, CDR1 is GTSNPN and CDR2 is SVGIG (reference sequence). The CDR3 covers 13 residues. The V gene lost 4 bases and the J gene lost 5 bases, with 13 bases spanning the gap. The CDR3 reads CAWTFWERDTQYF. As DNA, the CDR3 is TGTGCCTGGACGTTCTGGGAGCGAGATACGCAGTATTTT.

This clonotype came up a few times. The chain uses TRBV4-2 and TRBJ2-3; TRBD2 agrees at 11 bases. V lost 4 bases to trimming and J lost 4 bases; unmatched junction nucleotides: 13. From germline, CDR1 is LGHNA and CDR2 YNFKEQ. The CDR3 loop spans 18 amino acids. The CDR3 DNA sequence: TGTGCCAGCAGCCGCCATTTACTAGCGGGAGTTGAGGCAGATACGCAGTATTTT. Protein: CASSRHLLAGVEADTQYF.

This clonotype was seen a handful of times. This sequence joins TRBV7-9 and TRBJ2-7; no clear D. Trimming took off 1 base at V and 6 bases at J, with 16 bases between the two ends. The CDR3 spans 15 residues. Germline-derived CDR1 and CDR2 are SEHNR and FQNEAQ (reference sequence). The CDR3 nucleotides read TGTGCCAGCAGCTTAGTCCAGGCCCCGGTCGGCGAGCAGTACTTC. Amino acids: CASSLVQAPVGEQYF.

This clonotype has ten or more counts. The V gene is TRBV12-3 or TRBV12-4, the J gene TRBJ2-7, with 10 bases identical to TRBD1. V was pared by 1 base and J by 1 base, with 4 bases of the junction left unmatched. CDR3 size: 16 residues. CDR3 amino acids: CASSLGGQGGSYEQYF. In DNA, the CDR3 is TGTGCCAGCAGTTTAGGTGGACAGGGGGGGTCCTACGAGCAGTACTTC.